What follows is one TCR beta chain and its context. The sample is drawn from a study of blood T cell repertoires in COVID-19. Overall study: Material from acute and convalescent COVID-19 was sourced from the United States, Italy and Spain.

Self-reported history from a screening survey and questionnaire set each donor's cohort. The V end lost 7 bases, the J end lost 8 bases, and 15 bases lay between the germline ends. There are 13 residues in the CDR3. Germline V gene lookup returns CDR1 GTSNPN and CDR2 SVGIG (reference sequence). In the authors' workflow: Amplifying reference gene primers gave estimates of nucleated cell counts. Clones were read by immunoSEQ multiplex PCR, and TCRdb kept only the in-frame ones, dropping some. V, J and clone size were drawn from that table, and D and trimming were deduced from the DNA. The data show 200,000 or so clones, about 79% seen once.

The chain joins TRBV30 to TRBJ1-6; D is perhaps TRBD1 (5 bases). This clonotype was sampled from a woman aged 35 to 49 with acute COVID-19. The source material was PBMCs or T cells enriched from blood (not recorded which). The DNA of the CDR3 is TGTGCCTTGGGGGGGAGCCTGTATTCACCCCTCCACTTT. The encoded protein is CALGGSLYSPLHF.